This TCR beta chain was sequenced for a study of lymphopenia after photon versus proton radiotherapy. Sequenced by immunoSEQ multiplex PCR; TCRdb stores in-frame clones only, minus some. The data show around 20,000 clones, about 85% seen once. Study results and caveats: Oligoclonal CD8+ Temra expansion after nadir drove photon patients' diversity drop. Under photons, naive T cells and diversity fell while effector/memory populations rose.

This clone was recorded a few times. Antigen specificity is unknown. This specimen consisted of peripheral blood, obtained from a patient treated with photon-based radiotherapy. This receptor was taken from a man aged 60-69 years with pancreatic cancer.

The CDR3 DNA is TGTGCCAGCAGCCGCCCCGGGGGAGGGAACATGAACACTGAAGCTTTCTTT. Translation gives CASSRPGGGNMNTEAFF. This chain joins TRBV7-3 and TRBJ1-1, with D possibly being TRBD1 (5 bases). The CDR3 covers 17 residues. The germline gives CDR1 SGHTA, CDR2 FQGTGA. The ends were cut back, 5 bases at V and 0 bases at J, with 19 bases in the middle.